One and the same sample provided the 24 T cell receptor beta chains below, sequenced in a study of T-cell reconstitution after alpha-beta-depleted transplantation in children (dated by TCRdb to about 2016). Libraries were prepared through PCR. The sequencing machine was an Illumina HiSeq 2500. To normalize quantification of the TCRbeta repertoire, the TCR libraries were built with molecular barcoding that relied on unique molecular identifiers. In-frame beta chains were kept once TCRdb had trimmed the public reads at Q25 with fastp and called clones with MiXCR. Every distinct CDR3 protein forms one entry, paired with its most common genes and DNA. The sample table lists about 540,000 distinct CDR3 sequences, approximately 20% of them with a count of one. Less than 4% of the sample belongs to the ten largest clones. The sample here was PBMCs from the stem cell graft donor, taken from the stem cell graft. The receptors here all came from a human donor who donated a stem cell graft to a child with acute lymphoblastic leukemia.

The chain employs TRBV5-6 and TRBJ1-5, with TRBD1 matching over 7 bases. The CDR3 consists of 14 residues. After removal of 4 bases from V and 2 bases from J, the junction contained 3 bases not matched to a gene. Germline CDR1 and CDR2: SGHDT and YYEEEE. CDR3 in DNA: TGTGCCAGCAGCGACCAGGGGGGCAATCAGCCCCAGCATTTT. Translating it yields CASSDQGGNQPQHF.

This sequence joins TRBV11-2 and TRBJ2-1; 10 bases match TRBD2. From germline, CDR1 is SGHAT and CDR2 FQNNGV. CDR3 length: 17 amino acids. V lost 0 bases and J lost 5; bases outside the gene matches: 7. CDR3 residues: CASSLERASGRHNEQFF. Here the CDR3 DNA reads TGTGCCAGCAGCTTAGAGAGGGCTAGCGGGAGACACAATGAGCAGTTCTTC. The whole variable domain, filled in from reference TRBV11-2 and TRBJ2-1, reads EAGVAQSPRYKIIEKRQSVAFWCNPISGHATLYWYQQILGQGPKLLIQFQNNGVVDDSQLPKDRFSAERLKGVDSTLKIQPAKLEDSAVYLCASSLERASGRHNEQFFGPGTRLTVL.

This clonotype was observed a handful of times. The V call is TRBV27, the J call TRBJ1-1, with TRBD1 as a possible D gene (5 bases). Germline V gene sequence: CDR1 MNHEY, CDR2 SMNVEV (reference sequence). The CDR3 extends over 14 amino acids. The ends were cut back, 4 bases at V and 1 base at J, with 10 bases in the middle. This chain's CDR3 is CASSWTNGNTEAFF. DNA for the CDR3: TGTGCCAGCAGTTGGACAAATGGGAACACTGAAGCTTTCTTT.

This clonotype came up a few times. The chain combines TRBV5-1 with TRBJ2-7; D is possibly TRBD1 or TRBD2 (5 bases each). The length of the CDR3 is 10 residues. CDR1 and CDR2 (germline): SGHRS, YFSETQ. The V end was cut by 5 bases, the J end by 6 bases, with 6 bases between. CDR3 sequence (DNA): TGCGCCAGCAGGGGGACCGAGCAGTACTTC. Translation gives CASRGTEQYF. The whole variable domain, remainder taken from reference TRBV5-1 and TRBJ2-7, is KAGVTQTPRYLIKTRGQQVTLSCSPISGHRSVSWYQQTPGQGLQFLFEYFSETQRNKGNFPGRFSGRQFSNSRSEMNVSTLELGDSALYLCASRGTEQYFGPGTRLTVT.

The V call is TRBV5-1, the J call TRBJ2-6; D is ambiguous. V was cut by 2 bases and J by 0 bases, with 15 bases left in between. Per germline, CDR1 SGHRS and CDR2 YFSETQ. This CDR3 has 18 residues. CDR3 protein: CASSFSQVPLSGANVLTF. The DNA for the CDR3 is TGCGCCAGCAGCTTTTCACAAGTCCCCCTCTCTGGGGCCAACGTCCTGACTTTC.

CDR3 nucleotide sequence: TGTGCCAGCAGTTTAGCTAGCGGGAGGGCTCGGAGCACAGATACGCAGTATTTT. This gives the protein CASSLASGRARSTDTQYF. The chain is built from TRBV12-3 or TRBV12-4 and TRBJ2-3; 11 bases are a match to TRBD2. Trimming removed 0 bases from V and 0 bases from J; junction bases left unmatched: 5. The CDR3 spans 18 residues.

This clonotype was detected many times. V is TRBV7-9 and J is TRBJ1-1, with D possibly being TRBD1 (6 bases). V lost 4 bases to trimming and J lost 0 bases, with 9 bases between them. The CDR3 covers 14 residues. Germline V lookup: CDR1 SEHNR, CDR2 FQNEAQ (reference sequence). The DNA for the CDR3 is TGTGCCAGCAGCTCCCGGACAGTGAACACTGAAGCTTTCTTT. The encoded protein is CASSSRTVNTEAFF.

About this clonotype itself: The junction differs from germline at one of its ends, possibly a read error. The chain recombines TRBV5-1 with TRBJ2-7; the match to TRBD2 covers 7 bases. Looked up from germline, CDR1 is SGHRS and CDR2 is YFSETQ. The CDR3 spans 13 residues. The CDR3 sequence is CASSLAPSREQHF. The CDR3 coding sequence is TGCGCCAGCAGCTTGGCCCCTTCGCGGGAGCAGCACTTC.

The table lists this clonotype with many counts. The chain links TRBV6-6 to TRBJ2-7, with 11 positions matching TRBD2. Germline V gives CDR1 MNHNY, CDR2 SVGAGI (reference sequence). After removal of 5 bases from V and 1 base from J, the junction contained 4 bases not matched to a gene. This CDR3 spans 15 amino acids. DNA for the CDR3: TGTGCCAGCAGTGCACTAGCGGGAGAGTCCTACGAGCAGTACTTC. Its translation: CASSALAGESYEQYF.

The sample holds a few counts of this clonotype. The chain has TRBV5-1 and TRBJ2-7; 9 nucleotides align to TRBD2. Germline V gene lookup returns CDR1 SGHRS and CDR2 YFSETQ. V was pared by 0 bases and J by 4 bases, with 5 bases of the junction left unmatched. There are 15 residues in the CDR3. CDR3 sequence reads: CASSLDGGRGYEQYF. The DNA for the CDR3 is TGCGCCAGCAGCTTGGATGGCGGGAGGGGATACGAGCAGTACTTC.

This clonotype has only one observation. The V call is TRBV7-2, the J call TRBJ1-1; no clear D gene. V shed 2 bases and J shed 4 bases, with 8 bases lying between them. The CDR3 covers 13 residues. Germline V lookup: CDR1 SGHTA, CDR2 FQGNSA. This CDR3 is CASSLPASTEAFF. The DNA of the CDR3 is TGTGCCAGCAGCTTACCCGCGAGCACTGAAGCTTTCTTT.

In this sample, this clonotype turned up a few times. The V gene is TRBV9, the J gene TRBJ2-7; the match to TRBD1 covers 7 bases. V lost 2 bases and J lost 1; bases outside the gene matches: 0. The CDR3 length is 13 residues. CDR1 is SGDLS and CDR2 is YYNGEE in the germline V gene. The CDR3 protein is CASSVTGSYEQYF. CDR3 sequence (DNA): TGTGCCAGCAGCGTGACAGGGTCCTACGAGCAGTACTTC.

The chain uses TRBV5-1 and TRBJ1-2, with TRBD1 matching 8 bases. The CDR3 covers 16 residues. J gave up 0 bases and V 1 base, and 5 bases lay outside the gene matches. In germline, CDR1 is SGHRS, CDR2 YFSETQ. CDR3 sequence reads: CASSLRQGAANYGYTF. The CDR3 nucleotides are TGCGCCAGCAGCTTGAGGCAGGGGGCAGCTAACTATGGCTACACCTTC.

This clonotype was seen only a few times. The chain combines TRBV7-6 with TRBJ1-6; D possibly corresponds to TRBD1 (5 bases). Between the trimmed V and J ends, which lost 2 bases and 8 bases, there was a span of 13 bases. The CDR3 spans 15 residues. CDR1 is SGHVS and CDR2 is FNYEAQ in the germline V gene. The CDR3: CASSLSRDGYSPLHF. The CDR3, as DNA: TGTGCCAGCAGCTTATCCCGGGACGGCTATTCACCCCTCCACTTT.

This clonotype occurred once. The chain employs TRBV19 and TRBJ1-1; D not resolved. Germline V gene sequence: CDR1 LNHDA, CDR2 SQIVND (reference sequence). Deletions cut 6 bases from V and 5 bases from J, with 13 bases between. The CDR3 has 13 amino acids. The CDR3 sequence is CASRFGGETEAFF. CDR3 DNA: TGTGCCAGTAGATTCGGCGGGGAGACTGAAGCTTTCTTT.

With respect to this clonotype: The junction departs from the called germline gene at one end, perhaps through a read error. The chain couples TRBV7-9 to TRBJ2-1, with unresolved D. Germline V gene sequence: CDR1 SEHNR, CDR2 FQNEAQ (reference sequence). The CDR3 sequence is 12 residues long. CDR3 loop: CASSLISDDQFF. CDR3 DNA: TGTGCCAGCAGCTTAATTTCTGATGACCAGTTCTTC.

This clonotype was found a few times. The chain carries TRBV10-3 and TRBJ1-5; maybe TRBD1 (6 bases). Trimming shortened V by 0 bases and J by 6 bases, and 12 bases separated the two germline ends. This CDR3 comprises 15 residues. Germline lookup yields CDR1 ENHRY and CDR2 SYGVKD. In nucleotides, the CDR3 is TGTGCCATCAGTGAGTCCGGGGGGCAGGGTCAGCCCCAGCATTTT. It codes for CAISESGGQGQPQHF.

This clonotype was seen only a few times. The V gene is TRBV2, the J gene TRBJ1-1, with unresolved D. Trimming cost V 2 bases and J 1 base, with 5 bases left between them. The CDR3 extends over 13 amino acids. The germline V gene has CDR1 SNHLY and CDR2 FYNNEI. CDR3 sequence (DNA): TGTGCCAGCAGTGAAAGGTGGAACACTGAAGCTTTCTTT. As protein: CASSERWNTEAFF.

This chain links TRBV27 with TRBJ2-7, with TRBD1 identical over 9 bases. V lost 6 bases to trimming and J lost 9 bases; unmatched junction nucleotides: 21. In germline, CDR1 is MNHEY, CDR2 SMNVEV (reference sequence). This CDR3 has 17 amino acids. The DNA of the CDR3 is TGTGCCAGCAGACGCCTACCTCCGGGACAGGGAATTGGTGGGCAGTACTTC. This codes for CASRRLPPGQGIGGQYF.

CDR3 coding DNA: TGCGCCAGCAGCTTGGGATTGTTGGACACCGGGGAGCTGTTTTTT. Residues: CASSLGLLDTGELFF. The chain couples TRBV5-1 to TRBJ2-2; D call uncertain. The germline V gene has CDR1 SGHRS and CDR2 YFSETQ. Trimming removed 0 bases from V and 3 bases from J, with 9 bases in between. The CDR3 is 15 amino acids.

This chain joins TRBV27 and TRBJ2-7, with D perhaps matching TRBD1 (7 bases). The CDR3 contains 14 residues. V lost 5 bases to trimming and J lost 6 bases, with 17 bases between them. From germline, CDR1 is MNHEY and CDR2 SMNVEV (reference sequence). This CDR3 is CASSPGSRGVEQYF. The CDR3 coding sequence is TGTGCCAGCAGTCCCGGCTCCAGGGGGGTCGAGCAGTACTTC.

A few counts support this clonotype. CDR3 in DNA: TGTGCCAGCAGGCCGACAGGGGGAAACACCATATATTTT. It specifies CASRPTGGNTIYF. The chain employs TRBV12-3 or TRBV12-4 and TRBJ1-3; the match to TRBD1 covers 7 bases. Trimming at V came to 6 bases and at J to 4 bases, leaving 3 bases not matched to a gene. The CDR3 is made up of 13 amino acids.

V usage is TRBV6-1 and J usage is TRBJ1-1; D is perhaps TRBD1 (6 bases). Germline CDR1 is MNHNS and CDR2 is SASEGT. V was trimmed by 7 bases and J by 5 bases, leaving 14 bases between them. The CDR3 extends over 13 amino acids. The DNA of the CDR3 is TGTGCCAGCACCCAGGGGTGGGGGACTGAAGCTTTCTTT. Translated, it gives CASTQGWGTEAFF.

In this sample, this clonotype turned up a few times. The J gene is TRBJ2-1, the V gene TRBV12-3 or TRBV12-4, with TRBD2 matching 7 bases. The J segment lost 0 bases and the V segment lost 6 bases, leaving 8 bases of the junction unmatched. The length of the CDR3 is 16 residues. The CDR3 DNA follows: TGTGCCAGCAGCACTTTTAGCGGGCCCTCCTACAATGAGCAGTTCTTC. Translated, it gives CASSTFSGPSYNEQFF.